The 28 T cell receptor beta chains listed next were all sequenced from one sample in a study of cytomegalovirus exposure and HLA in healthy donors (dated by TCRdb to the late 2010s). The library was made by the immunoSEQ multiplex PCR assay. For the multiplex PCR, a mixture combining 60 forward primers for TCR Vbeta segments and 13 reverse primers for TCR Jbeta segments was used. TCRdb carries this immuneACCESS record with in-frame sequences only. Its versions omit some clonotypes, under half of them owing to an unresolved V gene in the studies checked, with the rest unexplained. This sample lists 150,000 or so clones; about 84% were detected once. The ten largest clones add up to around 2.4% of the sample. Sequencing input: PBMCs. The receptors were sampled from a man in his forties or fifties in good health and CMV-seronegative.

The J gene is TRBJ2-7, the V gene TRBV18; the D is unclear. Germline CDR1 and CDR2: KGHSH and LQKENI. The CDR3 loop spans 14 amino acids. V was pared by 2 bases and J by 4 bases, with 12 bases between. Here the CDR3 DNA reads TGTGCCAGCTCACCAGTCGCAGAAAATTACGAGCAGTACTTC. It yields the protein CASSPVAENYEQYF.

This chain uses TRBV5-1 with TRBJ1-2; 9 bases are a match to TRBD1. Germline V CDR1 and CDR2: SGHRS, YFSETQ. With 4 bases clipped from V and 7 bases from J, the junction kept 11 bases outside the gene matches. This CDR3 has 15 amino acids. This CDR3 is CASSPGGTGSSGYTF. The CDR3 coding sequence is TGCGCCAGCAGCCCCGGGGGGACAGGGTCTTCTGGCTACACCTTC. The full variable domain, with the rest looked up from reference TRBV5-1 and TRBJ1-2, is KAGVTQTPRYLIKTRGQQVTLSCSPISGHRSVSWYQQTPGQGLQFLFEYFSETQRNKGNFPGRFSGRQFSNSRSEMNVSTLELGDSALYLCASSPGGTGSSGYTFGSGTRLTVV.

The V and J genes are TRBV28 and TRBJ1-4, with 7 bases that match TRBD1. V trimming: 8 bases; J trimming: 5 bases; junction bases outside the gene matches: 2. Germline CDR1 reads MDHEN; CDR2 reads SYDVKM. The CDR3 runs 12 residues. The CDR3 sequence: CASARGNEKLFF. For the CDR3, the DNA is TGTGCCAGCGCCAGGGGGAATGAAAAACTGTTTTTT. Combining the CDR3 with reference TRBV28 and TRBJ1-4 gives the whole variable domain DVKVTQSSRYLVKRTGEKVFLECVQDMDHENMFWYRQDPGLGLRLIYFSYDVKMKEKGDIPEGYSVSREKKERFSLILESASTNQTSMYLCASARGNEKLFFGSGTQLSVL.

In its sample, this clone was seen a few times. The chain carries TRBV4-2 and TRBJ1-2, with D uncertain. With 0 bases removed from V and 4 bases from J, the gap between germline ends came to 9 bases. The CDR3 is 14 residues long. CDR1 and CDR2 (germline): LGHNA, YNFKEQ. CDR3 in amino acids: CASSQERSAYGYTF. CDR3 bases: TGTGCCAGCAGCCAAGAAAGAAGCGCCTATGGCTACACCTTC.

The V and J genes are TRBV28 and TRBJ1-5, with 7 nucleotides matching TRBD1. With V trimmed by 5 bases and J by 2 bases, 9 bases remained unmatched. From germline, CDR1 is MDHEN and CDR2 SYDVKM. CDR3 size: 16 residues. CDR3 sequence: CASSAKTGFGNQPQHF. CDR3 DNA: TGTGCCAGCAGTGCCAAGACAGGGTTCGGCAATCAGCCCCAGCATTTT. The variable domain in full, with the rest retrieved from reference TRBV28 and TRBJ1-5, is DVKVTQSSRYLVKRTGEKVFLECVQDMDHENMFWYRQDPGLGLRLIYFSYDVKMKEKGDIPEGYSVSREKKERFSLILESASTNQTSMYLCASSAKTGFGNQPQHFGDGTRLSIL.

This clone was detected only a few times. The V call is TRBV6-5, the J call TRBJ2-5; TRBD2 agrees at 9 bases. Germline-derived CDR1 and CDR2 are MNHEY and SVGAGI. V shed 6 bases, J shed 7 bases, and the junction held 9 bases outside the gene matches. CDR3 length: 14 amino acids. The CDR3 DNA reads TGTGCCAGCAGCTCGGGACTAGCAGGGGTGACCCAGTACTTC. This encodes CASSSGLAGVTQYF.

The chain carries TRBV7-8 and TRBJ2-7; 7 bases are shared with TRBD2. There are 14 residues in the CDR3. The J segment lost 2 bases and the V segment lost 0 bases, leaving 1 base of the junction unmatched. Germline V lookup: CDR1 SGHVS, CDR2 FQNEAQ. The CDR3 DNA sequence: TGTGCCAGCAGCTTAGCGGGAGGGGCCTACGAGCAGTACTTC. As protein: CASSLAGGAYEQYF. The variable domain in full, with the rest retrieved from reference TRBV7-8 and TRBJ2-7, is GAGVSQSPRYKVAKRGQDVALRCDPISGHVSLFWYQQALGQGPEFLTYFQNEAQLDKSGLPSDRFFAERPEGSVSTLKIQRTQQEDSAVYLCASSLAGGAYEQYFGPGTRLTVT.

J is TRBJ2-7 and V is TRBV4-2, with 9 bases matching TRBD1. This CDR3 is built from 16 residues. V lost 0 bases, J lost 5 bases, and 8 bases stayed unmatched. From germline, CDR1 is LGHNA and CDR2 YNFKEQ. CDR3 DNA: TGTGCCAGCAGCCAAGAATGGGGGACAGGGTTCAACGAGCAGTACTTC. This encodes CASSQEWGTGFNEQYF.

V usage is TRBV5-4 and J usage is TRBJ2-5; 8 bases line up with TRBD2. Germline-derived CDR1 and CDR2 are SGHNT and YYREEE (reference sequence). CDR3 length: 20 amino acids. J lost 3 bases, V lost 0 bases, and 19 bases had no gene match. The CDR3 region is CASSLALGRTSRIRKETQYF. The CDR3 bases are TGTGCCAGCAGCTTGGCCTTGGGGAGGACTAGCAGGATCCGGAAAGAGACCCAGTACTTC.

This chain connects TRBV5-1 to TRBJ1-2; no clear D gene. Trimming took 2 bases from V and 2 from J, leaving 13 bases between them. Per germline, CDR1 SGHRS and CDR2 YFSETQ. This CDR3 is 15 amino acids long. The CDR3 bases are TGCGCCAGCAGCTTATCCATCCGGGAAAACTATGGCTACACCTTC. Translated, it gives CASSLSIRENYGYTF.

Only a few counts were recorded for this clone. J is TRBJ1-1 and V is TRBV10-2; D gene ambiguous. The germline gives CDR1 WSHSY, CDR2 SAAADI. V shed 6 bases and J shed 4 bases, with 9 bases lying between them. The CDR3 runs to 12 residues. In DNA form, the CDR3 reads TGCGCCAGCAGCAACGCGGCCACTGAAGCTTTCTTT. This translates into CASSNAATEAFF.

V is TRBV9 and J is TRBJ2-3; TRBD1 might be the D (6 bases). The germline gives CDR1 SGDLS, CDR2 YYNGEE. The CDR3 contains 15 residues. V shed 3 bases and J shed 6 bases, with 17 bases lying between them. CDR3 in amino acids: CASSAQGTTSDTQYF. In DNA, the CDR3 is TGTGCCAGCAGCGCCCAGGGGACCACGTCCGATACGCAGTATTTT.

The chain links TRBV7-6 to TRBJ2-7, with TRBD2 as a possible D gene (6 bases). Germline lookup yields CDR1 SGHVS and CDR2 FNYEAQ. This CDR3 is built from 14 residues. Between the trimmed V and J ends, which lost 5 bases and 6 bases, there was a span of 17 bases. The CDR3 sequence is CASSPGPRRGEQYF. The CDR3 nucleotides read TGTGCCAGCAGCCCCGGGCCCCGGAGGGGCGAGCAGTACTTC.

CDR3: CASRSWNALVGEQYF. The CDR3 bases are TGTGCCAGCAGGTCGTGGAACGCCCTAGTCGGGGAGCAGTACTTC. V and J are TRBV27 and TRBJ2-7; D is unresolved. The CDR3 runs 15 residues. Trimming removed 6 bases from V and 7 bases from J, with 22 bases in between. Germline V lookup: CDR1 MNHEY, CDR2 SMNVEV (reference sequence).

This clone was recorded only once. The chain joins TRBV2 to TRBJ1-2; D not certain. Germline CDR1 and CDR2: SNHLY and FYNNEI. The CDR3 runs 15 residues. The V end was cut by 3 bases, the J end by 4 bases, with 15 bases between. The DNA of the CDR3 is TGTGCCAGCAGTGAGGCATCTTCAGTCCTCTATGGCTACACCTTC. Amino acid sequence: CASSEASSVLYGYTF.

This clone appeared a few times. Written as DNA, the CDR3 is TGTGCCAGCAGTTCCGCGGGGTGGGGTAACGAGCAGTACTTC. This gives the protein CASSSAGWGNEQYF. The chain employs TRBV6-5 and TRBJ2-7; possible D gene TRBD2, 6 bases. The CDR3 sequence is 14 residues long. Germline CDR1 and CDR2: MNHEY and SVGAGI. Trimming cost V 4 bases and J 5 bases, with 15 bases left between them.

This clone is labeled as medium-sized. CDR3 residues: CASSQDRGEQFF. The CDR3 bases are TGTGCCAGCAGTCAAGACAGGGGTGAGCAGTTCTTC. V usage is TRBV27 and J usage is TRBJ2-1, with 8 nucleotides matching TRBD1. Germline CDR1 is MNHEY and CDR2 is SMNVEV (reference sequence). V lost 5 bases, J lost 9 bases, and 3 bases stayed unmatched. The CDR3 sequence is 12 residues long.

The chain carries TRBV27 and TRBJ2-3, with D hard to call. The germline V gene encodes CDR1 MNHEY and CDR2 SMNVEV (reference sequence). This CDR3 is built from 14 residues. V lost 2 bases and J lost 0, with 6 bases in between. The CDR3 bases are TGTGCCAGCAGTTTACTGGGCAGCACAGATACGCAGTATTTT. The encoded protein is CASSLLGSTDTQYF.

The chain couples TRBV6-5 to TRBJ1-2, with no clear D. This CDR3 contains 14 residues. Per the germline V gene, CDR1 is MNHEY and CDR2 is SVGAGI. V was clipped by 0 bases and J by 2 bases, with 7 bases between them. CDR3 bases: TGTGCCAGCAGTTACTCGAGGGTAAACTATGGCTACACCTTC. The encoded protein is CASSYSRVNYGYTF.

CDR3 loop: CASSSDSNSPLHF. In DNA form, the CDR3 reads TGCGCCAGCAGCTCGGACAGCAATTCACCCCTCCACTTT. V usage is TRBV5-1 and J usage is TRBJ1-6; a possible D gene is TRBD1 (6 bases). Trimming removed 3 bases from V and 7 bases from J, with 8 bases in between. Germline values: CDR1 SGHRS, CDR2 YFSETQ. CDR3 length: 13 residues.

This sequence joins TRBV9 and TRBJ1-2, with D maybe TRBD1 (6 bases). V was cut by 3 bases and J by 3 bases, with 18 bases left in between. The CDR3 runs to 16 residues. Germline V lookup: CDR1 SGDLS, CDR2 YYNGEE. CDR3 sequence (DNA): TGTGCCAGCAGCGCTTATCCAGTTCAGGGGCACTATGGCTACACCTTC. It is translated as CASSAYPVQGHYGYTF.

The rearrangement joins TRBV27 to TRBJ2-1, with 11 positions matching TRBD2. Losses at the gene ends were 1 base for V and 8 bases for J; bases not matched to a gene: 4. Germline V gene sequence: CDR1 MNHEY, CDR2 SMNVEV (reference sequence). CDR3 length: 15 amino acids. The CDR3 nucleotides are TGTGCCAGCAGTTTATATAGCGGGGGGGCCCATGAGCAGTTCTTC. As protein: CASSLYSGGAHEQFF.

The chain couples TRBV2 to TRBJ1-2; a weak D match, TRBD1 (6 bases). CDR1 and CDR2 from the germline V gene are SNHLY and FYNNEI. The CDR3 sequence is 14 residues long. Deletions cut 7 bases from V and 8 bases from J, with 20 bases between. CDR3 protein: CASTAGGLAPGYTF. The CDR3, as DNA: TGTGCCAGCACCGCGGGGGGGCTGGCGCCGGGCTACACCTTC. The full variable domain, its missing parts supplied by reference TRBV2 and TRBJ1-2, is EPEVTQTPSHQVTQMGQEVILRCVPISNHLYFYWYRQILGQKVEFLVSFYNNEISEKSEIFDDQFSVERPDGSNFTLKIRSTKLEDSAMYFCASTAGGLAPGYTFGSGTRLTVV.

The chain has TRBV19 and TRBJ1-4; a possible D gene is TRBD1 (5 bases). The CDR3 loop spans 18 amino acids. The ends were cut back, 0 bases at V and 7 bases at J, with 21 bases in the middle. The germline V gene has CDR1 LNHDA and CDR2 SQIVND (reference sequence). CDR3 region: CASSIDGRGGSGGEKLFF. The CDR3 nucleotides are TGTGCCAGTAGTATAGATGGAAGGGGAGGATCGGGCGGTGAAAAACTGTTTTTT.

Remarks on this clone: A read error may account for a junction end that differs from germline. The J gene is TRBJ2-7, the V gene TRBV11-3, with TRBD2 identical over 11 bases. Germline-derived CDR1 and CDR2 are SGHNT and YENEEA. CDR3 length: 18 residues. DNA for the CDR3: TGTGCCGGCAGCCGACCGGTCGATAGGACTAGCGGGCTCGGCGAGCAGTACTTC. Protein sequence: CAGSRPVDRTSGLGEQYF.

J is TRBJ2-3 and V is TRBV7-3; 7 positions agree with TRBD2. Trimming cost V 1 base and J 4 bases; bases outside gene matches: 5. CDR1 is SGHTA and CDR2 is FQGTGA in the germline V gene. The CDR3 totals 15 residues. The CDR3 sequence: CASSLRGGGADTQYF. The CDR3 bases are TGTGCCAGCAGCTTAAGAGGCGGGGGAGCAGATACGCAGTATTTT.

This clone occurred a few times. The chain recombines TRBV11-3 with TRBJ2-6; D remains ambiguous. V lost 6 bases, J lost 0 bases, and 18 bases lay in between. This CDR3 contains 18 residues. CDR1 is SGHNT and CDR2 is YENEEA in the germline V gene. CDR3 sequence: CASSPYSTGSSGANVLTF. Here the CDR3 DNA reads TGTGCCAGCAGTCCCTACTCGACTGGCAGCTCTGGGGCCAACGTCCTGACTTTC. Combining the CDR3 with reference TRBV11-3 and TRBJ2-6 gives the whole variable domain EAGVVQSPRYKIIEKKQPVAFWCNPISGHNTLYWYLQNLGQGPELLIRYENEEAVDDSQLPKDRFSAERLKGVDSTLKIQPAELGDSAVYLCASSPYSTGSSGANVLTFGAGSRLTVL.

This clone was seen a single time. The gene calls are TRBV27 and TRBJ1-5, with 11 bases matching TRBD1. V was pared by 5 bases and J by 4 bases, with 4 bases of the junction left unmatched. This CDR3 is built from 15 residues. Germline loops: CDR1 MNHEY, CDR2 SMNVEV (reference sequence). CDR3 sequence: CASSPGTGGNQPQHF. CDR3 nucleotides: TGTGCCAGCAGTCCAGGGACAGGGGGTAATCAGCCCCAGCATTTT.